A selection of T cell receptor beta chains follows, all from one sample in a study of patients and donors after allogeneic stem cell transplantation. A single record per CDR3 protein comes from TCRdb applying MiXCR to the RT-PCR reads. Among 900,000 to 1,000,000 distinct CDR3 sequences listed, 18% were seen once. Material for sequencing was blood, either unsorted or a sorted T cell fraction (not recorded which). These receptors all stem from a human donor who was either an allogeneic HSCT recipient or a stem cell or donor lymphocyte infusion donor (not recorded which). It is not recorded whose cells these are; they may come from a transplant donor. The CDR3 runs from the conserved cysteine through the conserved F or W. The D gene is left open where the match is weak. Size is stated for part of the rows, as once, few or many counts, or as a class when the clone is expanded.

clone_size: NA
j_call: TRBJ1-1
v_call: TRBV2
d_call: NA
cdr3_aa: CASSTDKNTEAFF
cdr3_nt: TGTGCCAGCAGTACGGACAAGAACACTGAAGCTTTCTTT

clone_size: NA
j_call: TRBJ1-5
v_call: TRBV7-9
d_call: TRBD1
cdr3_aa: CASSLGQGGESNQPQHF
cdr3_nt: TGTGCCAGCAGCTTGGGGCAAGGGGGCGAGAGCAATCAGCCCCAGCATTTT

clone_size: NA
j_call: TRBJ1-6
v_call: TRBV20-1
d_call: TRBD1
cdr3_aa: CSASPSERGAGQGFSPLHF
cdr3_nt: TGCAGTGCTAGTCCATCTGAGAGGGGAGCGGGACAGGGTTTTTCACCCCTCCACTTT

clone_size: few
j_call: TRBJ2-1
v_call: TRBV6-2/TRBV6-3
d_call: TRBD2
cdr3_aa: CASSPVWGRAGYNEQFF
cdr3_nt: TGTGCCAGCAGCCCTGTATGGGGAAGAGCGGGATACAATGAGCAGTTCTTC

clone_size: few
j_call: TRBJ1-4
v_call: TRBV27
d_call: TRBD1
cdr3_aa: CASNSGTGTLTNEKLFF
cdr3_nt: TGTGCCAGCAACTCCGGGACAGGGACTTTGACTAATGAAAAACTGTTTTTT

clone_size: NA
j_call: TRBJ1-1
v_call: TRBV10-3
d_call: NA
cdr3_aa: CAIRLLTGRDTEAFF
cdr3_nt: TGTGCCATCAGATTATTAACAGGGCGGGACACTGAAGCTTTCTTT

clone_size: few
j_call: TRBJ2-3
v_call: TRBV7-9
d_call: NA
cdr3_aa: CASTENIKSTDTQYF
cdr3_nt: TGTGCCAGCACCGAAAATATAAAGAGCACAGATACGCAGTATTTT

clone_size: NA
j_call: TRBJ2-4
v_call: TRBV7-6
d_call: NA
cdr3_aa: CASSLGPAKNIQYF
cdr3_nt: TGTGCCAGCAGCTTAGGACCCGCCAAAAACATTCAGTACTTC

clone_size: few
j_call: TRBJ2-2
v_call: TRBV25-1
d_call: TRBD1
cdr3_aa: CASRTQGAGELFF
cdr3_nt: TGTGCCAGCAGGACACAGGGGGCCGGGGAGCTGTTTTTT

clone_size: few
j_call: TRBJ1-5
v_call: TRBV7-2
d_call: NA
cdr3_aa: CASRRQGLRNQPQHF
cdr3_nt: TGTGCCAGCCGCCGTCAAGGGCTTCGGAATCAGCCCCAGCATTTT